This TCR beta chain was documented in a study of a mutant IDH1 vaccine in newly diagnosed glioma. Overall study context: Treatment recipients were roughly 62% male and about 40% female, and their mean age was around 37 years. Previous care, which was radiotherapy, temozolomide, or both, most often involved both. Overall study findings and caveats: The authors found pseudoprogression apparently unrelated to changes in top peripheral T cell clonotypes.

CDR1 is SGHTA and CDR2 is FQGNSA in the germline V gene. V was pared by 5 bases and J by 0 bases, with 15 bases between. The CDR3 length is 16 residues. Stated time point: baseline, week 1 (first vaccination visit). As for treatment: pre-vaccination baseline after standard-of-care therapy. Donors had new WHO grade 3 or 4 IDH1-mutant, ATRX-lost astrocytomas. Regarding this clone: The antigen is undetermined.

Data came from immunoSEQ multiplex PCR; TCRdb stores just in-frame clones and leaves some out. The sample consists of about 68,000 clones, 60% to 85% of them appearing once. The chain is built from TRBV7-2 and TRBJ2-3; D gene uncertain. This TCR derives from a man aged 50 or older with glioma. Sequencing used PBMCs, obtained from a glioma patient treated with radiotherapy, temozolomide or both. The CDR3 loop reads CASSPSPTRSTDTQYF. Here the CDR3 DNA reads TGTGCCAGCAGCCCAAGCCCGACCAGGAGCACAGATACGCAGTATTTT.